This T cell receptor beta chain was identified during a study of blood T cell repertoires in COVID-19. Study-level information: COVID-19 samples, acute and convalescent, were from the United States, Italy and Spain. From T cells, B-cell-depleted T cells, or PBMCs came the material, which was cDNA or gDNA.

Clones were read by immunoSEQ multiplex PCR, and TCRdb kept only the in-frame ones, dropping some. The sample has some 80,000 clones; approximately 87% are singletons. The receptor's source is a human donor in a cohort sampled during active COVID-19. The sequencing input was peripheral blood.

The CDR3 DNA sequence: TGTGCCAGCAGCCAAAGGCGGGCTAGGGAAAAACTGTTTTTT. Encoded protein: CASSQRRAREKLFF. V usage is TRBV3-1 (or the pseudogene TRBV3-2) and J usage is TRBJ1-4; no clear D. In germline, CDR1 is LGHDT, CDR2 YNNKEL (reference sequence). The CDR3 totals 14 residues. Trimming took 2 bases from V and 8 from J, leaving 12 bases between them.